This TCR beta chain emerged from a study of response to subunit inactivated influenza vaccine. General observations from the study: Seasonal influenza vaccination, on each occasion, was suggested by the authors to recruit few new T cells.

To note about this clonotype: The antigen is undetermined.

TCRdb independently ran MiXCR on the RT-PCR reads; one entry per CDR3 protein. The repertoire holds 450,000 to 600,000 distinct CDR3 sequences, around 8% seen once, with about an eighth in the top ten. There are 17 residues in the CDR3. V shed 5 bases and J 2 bases; nucleotides not matched to a gene: 12. Germline assignment: CDR1 SGHAT and CDR2 FQDESV (reference sequence). This rearrangement joins TRBV11-1 to TRBJ2-1; 7 positions match TRBD2. The sample here was PBMCs from blood, taken around 25 months after vaccination. The receptor was derived from a man between 45 and 75 years old who received an inactivated influenza vaccine. The CDR3 loop reads CASSPPWISGTYNEQFF. CDR3 in DNA: TGTGCCAGCAGCCCTCCCTGGATCAGCGGGACCTACAATGAGCAGTTCTTC.